Below, 18 T cell receptor beta chains from the same sample are listed, as sequenced in a study of T cells in Graves' hyperthyroidism and ophthalmopathy. RNA transcripts gave rise to amplified TCR beta CDR3 regions. HTBI primers were employed in a first-round RT-PCR of the TCR CDR3. In TCRdb, the multiplex PCR reads were re-called with MiXCR into one record per CDR3 protein. Of 300,000 to 350,000 distinct CDR3 sequences listed, over 15% are singletons. The specimen was blood. The receptors here all came from a woman aged 50 to 60 with Graves' hyperthyroidism.

V gene TRBV19 combines with J gene TRBJ1-5; D not resolved. Between the trimmed V and J ends, which lost 1 base and 5 bases, there was a span of 6 bases. The length of the CDR3 is 13 residues. Germline CDR1 LNHDA, CDR2 SQIVND (reference sequence). CDR3 protein: CASSIASHQPQHF. The CDR3, as DNA: TGTGCCAGTAGTATAGCGAGTCATCAGCCCCAGCATTTT.

The chain carries TRBV3-1 and TRBJ1-3; D ambiguous. Germline lookup yields CDR1 LGHDT and CDR2 YNNKEL (reference sequence). V was trimmed by 5 bases and J by 0 bases, leaving 11 bases between them. The CDR3 contains 15 residues. As DNA, the CDR3 is TGTGCCAGCAGCTCCGGGTCCAGCTCTGGAAACACCATATATTTT. Translated, it gives CASSSGSSSGNTIYF.

This clonotype was recorded a few times. The junction shows a germline mismatch at one end, possibly a read error. The genes are TRBV12-3 or TRBV12-4 and TRBJ2-5, with 10 bases matching TRBD1. The CDR3 is made up of 15 amino acids. In DNA form, the CDR3 reads TGTGCCAGCAGTTTAGAGACAGGGGGCGGGGAGATCCAGTACTTC. This sequence encodes CASSLETGGGEIQYF.

The V and J genes are TRBV5-8 and TRBJ2-5; no clear D gene. The germline CDR1 and CDR2 sequences are SGHTS and YDEGEE. The CDR3 spans 13 residues. The ends were cut back, 3 bases at V and 2 bases at J, with 8 bases in the middle. The CDR3 region has the DNA TGTGCCAGCAGCTGGCAGAAGCAAGAGACCCAGTACTTC. This encodes CASSWQKQETQYF.

There are a few counts of this clonotype. The chain uses TRBV3-1 and TRBJ2-3; D possibly uses TRBD1 or TRBD2 (5 bases each). Trimming removed 9 bases from V and 4 bases from J, with 11 bases in between. Germline assignment: CDR1 LGHDT and CDR2 YNNKEL (reference sequence). CDR3 length equals 12 residues. CDR3 DNA: TGTGCCAGTGGGGGATCGGCAGATACGCAGTATTTT. Translation gives CASGGSADTQYF.

In its sample, this clonotype was seen many times. The chain recombines TRBV11-1 with TRBJ1-1; maybe TRBD1 (6 bases). Deletions cut 6 bases from V and 0 bases from J, with 23 bases between. Germline CDR1 and CDR2: SGHAT and FQDESV (reference sequence). The CDR3 length is 18 residues. The CDR3 DNA follows: TGTGCCAGCAGTTCGGACAGTACCTTTATCTTTATGAACACTGAAGCTTTCTTT. This codes for CASSSDSTFIFMNTEAFF. The whole variable domain, filled in from reference TRBV11-1 and TRBJ1-1, reads EAEVAQSPRYKITEKSQAVAFWCDPISGHATLYWYRQILGQGPELLVQFQDESVVDDSQLPKDRFSAERLKGVDSTLKIQPAELGDSAMYLCASSSDSTFIFMNTEAFFGQGTRLTVV.

This clonotype was seen a handful of times. V and J are TRBV18 and TRBJ2-6; weak D call: TRBD1 (5 bases). Between the trimmed V and J ends, which lost 2 bases and 4 bases, there was a span of 6 bases. CDR3 length: 14 amino acids. Germline CDR1 KGHSH, CDR2 LQKENI. CDR3 coding DNA: TGTGCCAGCTCACCAGGGGCCGGGGCCAACGTCCTGACTTTC. Its translation: CASSPGAGANVLTF.

This clonotype was counted at least ten times. The V call is TRBV5-1, the J call TRBJ2-3, with a possible D match to TRBD2 (6 bases). In germline, CDR1 is SGHRS, CDR2 YFSETQ. The CDR3 covers 14 residues. With 4 bases removed from V and 6 bases from J, the gap between germline ends came to 15 bases. CDR3 in amino acids: CASSQNGREDTQYF. DNA of the CDR3: TGCGCCAGCAGCCAAAACGGCCGGGAGGATACGCAGTATTTT.

This clonotype was found many times. The genes are TRBV6-1 and TRBJ2-5, with TRBD2 matching over 12 bases. CDR1 and CDR2 (germline): MNHNS, SASEGT. The junction had 8 bases not matched to a gene; V was cut back by 5 bases and J by 7 bases. This CDR3 contains 15 residues. This CDR3 is CASSNPGLAGLTQYF. The CDR3, as DNA: TGTGCCAGCAGTAACCCGGGACTAGCGGGCTTGACCCAGTACTTC.

In this sample, this clonotype turned up a few times. This chain uses TRBV6-2 or TRBV6-3 with TRBJ1-2, with D perhaps matching TRBD1 (5 bases). The CDR3 runs to 13 residues. The V end lost 6 bases, the J end lost 5 bases, and 13 bases lay between the germline ends. The germline gives CDR1 MNHEY, CDR2 SVGEGT. As DNA, the CDR3 is TGTGCCAGCAGCCGGGACGGCGCGTATGGCTACACCTTC. Amino acid sequence: CASSRDGAYGYTF.

This clonotype has ten or more counts. This sequence joins TRBV12-3 or TRBV12-4 and TRBJ1-5; 9 nucleotides match TRBD1. Losses at the gene ends were 6 bases for V and 6 bases for J; bases not matched to a gene: 12. The CDR3 spans 16 residues. CDR3 bases: TGTGCCAGCAGCCAAGCCGGGGGACAGGGCAGTCAGCCCCAGCATTTT. It encodes CASSQAGGQGSQPQHF.

A remark on this clonotype: A much larger clone lies a single base off, so this may be a read error. The V and J genes are TRBV12-3 or TRBV12-4 and TRBJ1-1; possible D gene TRBD1, 6 bases. This CDR3 has 18 amino acids. Trimming removed 6 bases at V and 4 bases at J, with 27 bases between. CDR3: CASSPWTVRGKMSTEAFF. CDR3 in DNA: TGTGCCAGCAGCCCATGGACAGTCCGGGGGAAAATGAGCACTGAAGCTTTCTTT.

This clonotype has a count of ten or more. The rearrangement joins TRBV28 to TRBJ1-4; 8 bases are shared with TRBD1. The germline gives CDR1 MDHEN, CDR2 SYDVKM. There are 14 residues in the CDR3. V was pared by 2 bases and J by 8 bases, with 4 bases of the junction left unmatched. The CDR3 region is CASSLGQGWEKLFF. DNA of the CDR3: TGTGCCAGCAGTTTAGGACAGGGATGGGAAAAACTGTTTTTT.

This clonotype was observed many times. The V gene is TRBV18, the J gene TRBJ2-1, with D uncertain. The germline V gene has CDR1 KGHSH and CDR2 LQKENI. With 0 bases removed from V and 6 bases from J, the gap between germline ends came to 24 bases. The CDR3 runs to 19 residues. Here the CDR3 DNA reads TGTGCCAGCTCACCACCGAATAGACTTCAGACCCCCGCGGCCAATGAGCAGTTCTTC. The encoded protein is CASSPPNRLQTPAANEQFF.

V usage is TRBV20-1 and J usage is TRBJ2-1, with unresolved D. The end of the DNA fits TRBJ2-7 better, so the J call may be wrong. The germline V gene has CDR1 DFQATT and CDR2 SNEGSKA (reference sequence). The CDR3 totals 14 residues. The CDR3 DNA reads as TGCAGTGCGCAGGCCACTAACTCCTACAATGAGCAGTACTTC. It translates to CSAQATNSYNEQYF.

In this sample, this clonotype turned up a few times. CDR3 amino acids: CASSLSGRNGYTF. CDR3 bases: TGTGCCAGCAGTTTATCTGGGCGGAACGGGTACACCTTC. This chain uses TRBV28 with TRBJ1-2; D not certain. CDR1 is MDHEN and CDR2 is SYDVKM in the germline V gene. The V end was cut by 1 base, the J end by 11 bases, with 14 bases between. This CDR3 spans 13 amino acids.

The gene calls are TRBV6-6 and TRBJ1-1; no firm D call. The V and J ends lost 0 bases and 8 bases respectively, with 19 bases between them. Germline values: CDR1 MNHNY, CDR2 SVGAGI (reference sequence). The CDR3 covers 16 residues. The CDR3, as DNA: TGTGCCAGCAGTTACTCTCTCTTAGGTAGCGAGTCCGAAGCTTTCTTT. Translated: CASSYSLLGSESEAFF.

This clonotype was picked up many times. This chain uses TRBV6-1 with TRBJ2-3, with unresolved D. Per germline, CDR1 MNHNS and CDR2 SASEGT. The CDR3 has 13 residues. Trimming stripped 10 bases from V and 4 bases from J, with 15 bases between. In DNA form, the CDR3 reads TGTGCCACCTCCCTCGCCGGCGCAGATACGCAGTATTTT. The encoded protein is CATSLAGADTQYF.